Below, one T cell receptor beta chain is given with its context. This entry belongs to a study of blood T cell repertoires in COVID-19. Study context: The United States, Italy and Spain provided the acute and convalescent COVID-19 samples. In each case, the material was cDNA or gDNA derived from T cells, B-cell-depleted T cells, or PBMCs.

Membership in each cohort depended on participant-reported clinical history. CDR3 size: 13 residues. From germline, CDR1 is MNHEY and CDR2 SMNVEV (reference sequence). V lost 2 bases, J lost 6 bases, and 11 bases lay in between. Sequencing was performed with immunoSEQ multiplex PCR; in TCRdb, only in-frame clones are kept and a portion is missing. Of 250,000 or so clones detected, roughly nine tenths appear once; the ten largest clones hold approximately 2.4%. The sequence was obtained from a woman younger than 35 who had recovered from COVID-19. This chain joins TRBV27 and TRBJ2-7; a weak D match, TRBD2 (6 bases). Sequencing was carried out using PBMCs or T cells enriched from blood (not recorded which). CDR3 DNA: TGTGCCAGCAGTTTAAGTACGGGGGTCGAGCAGTACTTC. Translation: CASSLSTGVEQYF.